This TCR beta chain was retrieved from a study of beta chain features in type 1 diabetes. Study at large: Examination covered some 99,000,000 sorted cells spanning all samples. Whole-study findings and limits: More deletions and fewer insertions at VDJ junctions were seen in type 1 diabetes patients. Moderate but significant shortening of TCRB CDR3s was recorded in all four CD4+ subsets from Type 1 diabetes patients.

Expressed TCRB transcripts were sequenced because the entire RNA isolate underwent reverse transcription. Generated by immunoSEQ multiplex PCR, the TCRdb table keeps only in-frame clones and is missing some. The sample has around 600,000 clones; roughly 12% are singletons. Trimming removed 0 bases at V and 6 bases at J, with 8 bases between. CDR3 length: 13 residues. In germline, CDR1 is SGDLS, CDR2 YYNGEE. Regarding this clone: Its antigen is unidentified.

Sequencing input: naive CD4+ T cells from blood. The J gene is TRBJ2-3, the V gene TRBV9; D ambiguous. The clonotype was recovered from a man aged 30-40 years with type 1 diabetes. The CDR3 DNA sequence: TGTGCCAGCAGCGTAGCTACGAGGGATACGCAGTATTTT. It is translated as CASSVATRDTQYF.